This T cell receptor beta chain appears in the sequencing data of a study of T-cell reconstitution after alpha-beta-depleted transplantation in children. General study results and limits: There were reportedly several hundred expanded graft clones from which alpha-beta T cells came about two months after transplant. Some patients' high day-60 TCRbeta diversity was traced to surviving recipient T cells and thymic progenitors.

This CDR3 is 15 amino acids long. V gave up 0 bases and J gave up 0 bases, with 11 bases separating them. The germline gives CDR1 DFQATT, CDR2 SNEGSKA (reference sequence). A word on this clonotype: The antigen remains undetermined.

Unique molecular identifiers were used in preparing the TCRbeta library. TCRdb reanalysed the PCR reads using MiXCR and keeps one entry per CDR3 protein. The profile covers approximately 130,000 distinct CDR3 sequences, with about 9.9% appearing a single time and 24% taken by the ten largest. This chain connects TRBV20-1 to TRBJ1-2, with no clear D. This sequence originates from a girl under three years old who had a stem cell transplant for combined immunodeficiency, so the T cells may come from the graft donor. The source was PBMCs, mostly from graft donor cells, collected 180 days after TCRalphabeta/CD19-depleted stem cell transplant. The DNA for the CDR3 is TGCAGTGCTAGAGATAAAGGGCCTCCTAACTATGGCTACACCTTC. Residues: CSARDKGPPNYGYTF.